This T cell receptor (beta chain) was retrieved from a study of blood T cell repertoires in COVID-19. Sequencing used immunoSEQ multiplex PCR; TCRdb keeps in-frame clones, though not all of them. The data contain 80,000 or so clones, 80% of them singletons. J was trimmed by 3 bases and V by 4 bases; bases with no gene match: 2. The CDR3 contains 14 residues. Germline lookup yields CDR1 SGHNT and CDR2 YENEEA. This TCR was recovered from a woman aged 70 to 79 with acute or convalescent COVID-19. The rearrangement links TRBV11-3 to TRBJ1-2, with 10 bases lining up with TRBD1. The source material was peripheral blood. CDR3 bases: TGTGCCAGCAGCTCCGGACAGGGGGACTATGGCTACACCTTC. Translated: CASSSGQGDYGYTF.